This T cell receptor (beta chain) was documented in a study of T-cell memory formation after mild COVID-19. Study-level points and caveats: Still unconfirmed is whether the second-wave clones peaking on day 37 recognized SARS-CoV-2. The study found balanced CD4/CD8 in clones contracting day 15 to 85 and a CD4+ lean in later expanders.

CDR1 is SQVTM, CDR2 ANQGSEA, per germline. The CDR3 totals 12 residues. V was pared by 2 bases and J by 1 base, with 3 bases between. As to this clonotype: The antigen is undetermined.

Libraries for TCRalpha and TCRbeta carried sample barcodes and unique molecular identifiers via 5'RACE. From the 5' RACE reads, TCRdb called clonotypes with MiXCR, one entry per CDR3 protein. The repertoire holds more than 150,000 distinct CDR3 sequences, with 20% to 25% as singletons. The sample comprised PBMCs or a T cell subset sorted from them (not recorded which). The source is an adult woman who had mild COVID-19 (a few samples of this study predate the infection). Cell type and time point are not known. The chain has TRBV29-1 and TRBJ2-1; D is undetermined. The DNA for the CDR3 is TGCAGCGTTGAATCTTCCTACAATGAGCAGTTCTTC. This translates into CSVESSYNEQFF.